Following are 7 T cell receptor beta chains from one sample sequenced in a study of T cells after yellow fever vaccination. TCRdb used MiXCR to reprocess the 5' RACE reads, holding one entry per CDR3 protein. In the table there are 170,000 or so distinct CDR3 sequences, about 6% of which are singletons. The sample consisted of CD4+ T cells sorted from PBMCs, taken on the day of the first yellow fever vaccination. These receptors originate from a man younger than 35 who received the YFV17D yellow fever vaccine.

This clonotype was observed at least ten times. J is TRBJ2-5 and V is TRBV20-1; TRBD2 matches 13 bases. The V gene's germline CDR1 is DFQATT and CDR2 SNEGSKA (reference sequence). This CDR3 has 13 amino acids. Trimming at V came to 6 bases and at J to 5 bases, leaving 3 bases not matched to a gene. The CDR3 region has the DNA TGCAGTGCCCTGACTAGCGGGGGGGAGACCCAGTACTTC. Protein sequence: CSALTSGGETQYF.

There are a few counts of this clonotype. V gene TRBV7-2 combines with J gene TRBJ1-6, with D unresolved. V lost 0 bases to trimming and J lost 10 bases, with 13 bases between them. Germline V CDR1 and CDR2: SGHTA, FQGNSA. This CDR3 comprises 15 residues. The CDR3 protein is CASSLAGSLGSPLHF. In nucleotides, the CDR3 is TGTGCCAGCAGCTTAGCTGGGAGCCTTGGGTCACCCCTCCACTTT.

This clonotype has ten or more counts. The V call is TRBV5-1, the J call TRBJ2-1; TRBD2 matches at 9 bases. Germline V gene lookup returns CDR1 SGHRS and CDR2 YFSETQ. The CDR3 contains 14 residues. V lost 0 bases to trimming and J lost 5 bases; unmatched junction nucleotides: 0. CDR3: CASSLGTSDNEQFF. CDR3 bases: TGCGCCAGCAGCTTGGGGACTAGCGACAATGAGCAGTTCTTC.

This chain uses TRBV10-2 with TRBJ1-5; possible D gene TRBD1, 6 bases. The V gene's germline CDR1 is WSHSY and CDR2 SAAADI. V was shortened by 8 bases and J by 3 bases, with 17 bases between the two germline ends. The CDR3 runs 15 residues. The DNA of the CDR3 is TGCGCCAGCCGCCTCTCAGGGGATCCCAATCAGCCCCAGCATTTT. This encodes CASRLSGDPNQPQHF.

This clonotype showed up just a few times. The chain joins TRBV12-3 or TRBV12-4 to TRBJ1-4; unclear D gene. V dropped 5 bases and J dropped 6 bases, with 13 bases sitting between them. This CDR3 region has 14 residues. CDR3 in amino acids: CASSQQSGDEKLFF. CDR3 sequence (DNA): TGTGCCAGCAGTCAACAGTCTGGTGATGAAAAACTGTTTTTT.

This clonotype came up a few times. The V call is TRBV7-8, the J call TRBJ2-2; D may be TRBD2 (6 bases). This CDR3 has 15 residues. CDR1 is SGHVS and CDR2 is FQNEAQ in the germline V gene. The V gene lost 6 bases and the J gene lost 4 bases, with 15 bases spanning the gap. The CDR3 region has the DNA TGTGCCAGCAGTCGGGAGAGGTACTCCACCGGGGAGCTGTTTTTT. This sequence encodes CASSRERYSTGELFF. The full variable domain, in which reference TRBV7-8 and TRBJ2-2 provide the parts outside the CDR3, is GAGVSQSPRYKVAKRGQDVALRCDPISGHVSLFWYQQALGQGPEFLTYFQNEAQLDKSGLPSDRFFAERPEGSVSTLKIQRTQQEDSAVYLCASSRERYSTGELFFGEGSRLTVL.

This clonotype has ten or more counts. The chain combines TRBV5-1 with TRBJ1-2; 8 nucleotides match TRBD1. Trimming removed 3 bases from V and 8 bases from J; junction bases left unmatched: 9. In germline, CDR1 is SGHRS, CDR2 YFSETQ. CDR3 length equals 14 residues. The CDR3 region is CASSSSRGPQGYTF. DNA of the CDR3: TGCGCCAGCAGCTCCAGCAGGGGGCCGCAAGGCTACACCTTC.